The 10 T cell receptor beta chains given below trace back to one sample, sequenced in a study of blood T cell repertoires in COVID-19. Assay: immunoSEQ multiplex PCR; the TCRdb copy retains only in-frame clones and omits some. Of 300,000 to 350,000 clones listed, over 80% are singletons. Sequenced material: PBMCs or T cells enriched from blood (not recorded which). Receptors originate from a man under 40 who had recovered from COVID-19.

The gene calls are TRBV20-1 and TRBJ1-2; D unclear. Germline V CDR1 and CDR2: DFQATT, SNEGSKA (reference sequence). The CDR3 totals 11 residues. V gave up 0 bases and J gave up 8 bases, with 7 bases separating them. CDR3 nucleotides: TGCAGTGCTAGAGATCTGGAGGGCTACACCTTC. It is translated as CSARDLEGYTF.

The gene calls are TRBV11-2 and TRBJ2-2, with D uncertain. CDR1 and CDR2 (germline): SGHAT, FQNNGV. This CDR3 is 15 amino acids long. V shed 2 bases and J shed 0 bases, with 7 bases lying between them. The CDR3 DNA reads as TGTGCCAGCAGCTTATCTCAGGCGAACACCGGGGAGCTGTTTTTT. Translating it yields CASSLSQANTGELFF.

V and J are TRBV15 and TRBJ1-5; TRBD1 matches 8 bases. The length of the CDR3 is 15 residues. The germline V gene has CDR1 LNHNV and CDR2 YYDKDF (reference sequence). The trim removed 5 bases at V and 9 bases at J, leaving 12 bases unmatched. In DNA form, the CDR3 reads TGTGCCACCAGCGTGCGACAGGGGACTATCGCGCCCCAGCATTTT. This translates into CATSVRQGTIAPQHF. The whole variable domain, filled in from reference TRBV15 and TRBJ1-5, reads DAMVIQNPRYQVTQFGKPVTLSCSQTLNHNVMYWYQQKSSQAPKLLFHYYDKDFNNEADTPDNFQSRRPNTSFCFLDIRSPGLGDTAMYLCATSVRQGTIAPQHFGDGTRLSIL.

V and J are TRBV19 and TRBJ2-5; D gene uncertain. Trimming removed 3 bases at V and 1 base at J, with 9 bases between. Germline lookup yields CDR1 LNHDA and CDR2 SQIVND (reference sequence). This CDR3 has 14 residues. CDR3 nucleotides: TGTGCCAGTAGTATTCGTTCCGGCCAAGAGACCCAGTACTTC. It is translated as CASSIRSGQETQYF.

The chain is built from TRBV9 and TRBJ2-5; a possible D gene is TRBD1 (5 bases). The CDR3 is made up of 16 amino acids. Germline loops: CDR1 SGDLS, CDR2 YYNGEE. Trimming pared 0 bases from V and 5 bases from J, leaving 17 bases between. The CDR3 loop is CASSVEGAPRFETQYF. CDR3 in DNA: TGTGCCAGCAGCGTAGAAGGGGCCCCCCGCTTCGAGACCCAGTACTTC.

As for this clone: Sequence at one end of the junction differs from germline and may be a read error. This chain connects TRBV5-8 to TRBJ1-2, with 8 nucleotides matching TRBD1. Germline lookup yields CDR1 SGHTS and CDR2 YDEGEE. There are 13 residues in the CDR3. The CDR3 DNA is TGTGCCAGCAGGTTGGGACAGGCCTATGGCTACACCTTC. This gives the protein CASRLGQAYGYTF.

This clone has just one count. CDR3 loop: CASTRGQGDDYGYTF. The CDR3 nucleotides are TGCGCCAGCACCCGTGGACAGGGAGACGACTATGGCTACACCTTC. The V and J genes are TRBV5-1 and TRBJ1-2, with 8 bases fitting TRBD1. V was pared by 6 bases and J by 3 bases, with 10 bases of the junction left unmatched. Germline-derived CDR1 and CDR2 are SGHRS and YFSETQ. The CDR3 totals 15 residues.

This chain connects TRBV6-6 to TRBJ2-1; D might be TRBD1 (6 bases). CDR1 is MNHNY and CDR2 is SVGAGI in the germline V gene (reference sequence). CDR3 length: 16 amino acids. The ends were cut back, 4 bases at V and 7 bases at J, with 20 bases in the middle. CDR3 region: CASSFFGARTANEQFF. The CDR3 nucleotides read TGTGCCAGCAGTTTTTTCGGGGCGCGGACAGCTAATGAGCAGTTCTTC.

V is TRBV27 and J is TRBJ1-2; a possible D gene is TRBD1 (5 bases). The V gene's germline CDR1 is MNHEY and CDR2 SMNVEV (reference sequence). This CDR3 is 15 amino acids long. V was clipped by 0 bases and J by 1 base, with 9 bases between them. DNA of the CDR3: TGTGCCAGCAGTTTATCCGCGACAGTTAACTATGGCTACACCTTC. Its protein product is CASSLSATVNYGYTF.

J is TRBJ2-1 and V is TRBV9; 14 bases line up with TRBD2. V trimming: 4 bases; J trimming: 6 bases; junction bases outside the gene matches: 6. The CDR3 sequence is 16 residues long. Germline assignment: CDR1 SGDLS and CDR2 YYNGEE. Written as DNA, the CDR3 is TGTGCCAGCAGCCCGAGGACTAGCGGGGGGTCCAATGAGCAGTTCTTC. Its translation is CASSPRTSGGSNEQFF.